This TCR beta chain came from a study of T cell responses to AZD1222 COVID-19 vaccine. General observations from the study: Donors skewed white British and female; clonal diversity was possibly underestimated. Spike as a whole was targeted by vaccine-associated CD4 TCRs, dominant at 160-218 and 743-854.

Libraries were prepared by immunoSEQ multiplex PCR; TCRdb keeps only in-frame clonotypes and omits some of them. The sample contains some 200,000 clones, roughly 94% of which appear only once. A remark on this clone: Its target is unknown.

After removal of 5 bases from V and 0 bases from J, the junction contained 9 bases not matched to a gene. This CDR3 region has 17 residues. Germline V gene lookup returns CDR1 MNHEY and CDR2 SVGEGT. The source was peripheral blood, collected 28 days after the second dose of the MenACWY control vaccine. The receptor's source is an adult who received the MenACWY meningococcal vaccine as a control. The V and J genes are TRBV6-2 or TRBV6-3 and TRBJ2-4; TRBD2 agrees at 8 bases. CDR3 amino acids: CASSTPGLAIAKNIQYF. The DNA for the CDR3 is TGTGCCAGCAGTACGCCCGGACTAGCCATAGCCAAAAACATTCAGTACTTC.